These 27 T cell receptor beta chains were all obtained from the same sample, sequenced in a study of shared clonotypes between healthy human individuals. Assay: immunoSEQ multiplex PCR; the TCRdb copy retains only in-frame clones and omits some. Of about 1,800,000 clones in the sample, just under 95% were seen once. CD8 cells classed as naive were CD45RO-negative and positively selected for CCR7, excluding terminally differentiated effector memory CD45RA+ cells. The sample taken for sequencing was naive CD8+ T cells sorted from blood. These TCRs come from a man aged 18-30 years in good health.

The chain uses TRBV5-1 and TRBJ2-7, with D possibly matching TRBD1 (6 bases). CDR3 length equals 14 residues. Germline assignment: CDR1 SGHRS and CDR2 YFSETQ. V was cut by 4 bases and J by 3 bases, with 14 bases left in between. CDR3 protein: CASSPDSFYYEQYF. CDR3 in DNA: TGCGCCAGCAGCCCGGACAGCTTTTACTACGAGCAGTACTTC. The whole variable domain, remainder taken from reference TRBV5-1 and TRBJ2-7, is KAGVTQTPRYLIKTRGQQVTLSCSPISGHRSVSWYQQTPGQGLQFLFEYFSETQRNKGNFPGRFSGRQFSNSRSEMNVSTLELGDSALYLCASSPDSFYYEQYFGPGTRLTVT.

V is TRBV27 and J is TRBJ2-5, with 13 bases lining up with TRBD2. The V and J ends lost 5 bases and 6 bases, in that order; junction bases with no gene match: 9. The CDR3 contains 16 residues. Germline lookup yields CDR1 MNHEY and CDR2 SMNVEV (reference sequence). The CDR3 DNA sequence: TGTGCCAGCAGTCTGCTCGGGACTAGCGGGAAACAGACCCAGTACTTC. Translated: CASSLLGTSGKQTQYF.

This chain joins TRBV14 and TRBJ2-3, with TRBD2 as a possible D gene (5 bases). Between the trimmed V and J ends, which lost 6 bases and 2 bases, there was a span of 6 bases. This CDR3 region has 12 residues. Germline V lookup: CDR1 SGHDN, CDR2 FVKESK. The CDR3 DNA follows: TGTGCCAGCAGGAGGGACACAGATACGCAGTATTTT. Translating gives CASRRDTDTQYF.

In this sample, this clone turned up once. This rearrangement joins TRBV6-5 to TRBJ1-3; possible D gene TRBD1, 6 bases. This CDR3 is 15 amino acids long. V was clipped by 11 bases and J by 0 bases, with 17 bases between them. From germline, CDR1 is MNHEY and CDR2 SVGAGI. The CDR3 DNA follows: TGTGCCGCCGAGGCAGGGGAAAGCTCTGGAAACACCATATATTTT. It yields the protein CAAEAGESSGNTIYF.

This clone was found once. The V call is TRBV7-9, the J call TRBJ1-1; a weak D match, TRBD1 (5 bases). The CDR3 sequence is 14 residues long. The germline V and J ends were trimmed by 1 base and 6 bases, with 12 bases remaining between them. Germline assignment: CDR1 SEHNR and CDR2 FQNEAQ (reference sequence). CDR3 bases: TGTGCCAGCAGCTTAGACCCGGCAGGGCCTGAAGCTTTCTTT. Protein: CASSLDPAGPEAFF.

The CDR3 bases are TGTGCCAGCAGCTTCCTCGGGGGGCAAGACACAGATACGCAGTATTTT. It encodes CASSFLGGQDTDTQYF. This chain joins TRBV5-4 and TRBJ2-3; maybe TRBD2 (7 bases). Germline-derived CDR1 and CDR2 are SGHNT and YYREEE (reference sequence). The V end was cut by 2 bases, the J end by 2 bases, with 15 bases between. This CDR3 has 16 residues.

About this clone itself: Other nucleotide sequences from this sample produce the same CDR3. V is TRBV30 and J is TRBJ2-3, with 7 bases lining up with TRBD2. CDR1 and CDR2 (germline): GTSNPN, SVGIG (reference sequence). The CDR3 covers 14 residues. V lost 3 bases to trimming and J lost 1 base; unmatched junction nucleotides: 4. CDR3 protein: CAWSLGGGTDTQYF. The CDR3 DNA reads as TGTGCCTGGAGCCTGGGAGGGGGCACAGATACGCAGTATTTT.

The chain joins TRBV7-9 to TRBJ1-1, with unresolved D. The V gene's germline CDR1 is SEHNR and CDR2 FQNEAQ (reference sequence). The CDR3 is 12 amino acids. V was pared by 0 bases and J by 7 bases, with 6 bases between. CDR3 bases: TGTGCCAGCAGCTTAGCGGTTGATGAAGCTTTCTTT. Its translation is CASSLAVDEAFF.

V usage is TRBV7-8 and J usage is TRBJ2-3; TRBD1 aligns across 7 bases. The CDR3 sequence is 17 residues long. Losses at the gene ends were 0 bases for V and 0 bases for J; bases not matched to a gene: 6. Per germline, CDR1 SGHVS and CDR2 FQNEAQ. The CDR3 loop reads CASSLAQRGQSTDTQYF. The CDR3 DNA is TGTGCCAGCAGCTTAGCTCAGAGGGGACAGAGCACAGATACGCAGTATTTT.

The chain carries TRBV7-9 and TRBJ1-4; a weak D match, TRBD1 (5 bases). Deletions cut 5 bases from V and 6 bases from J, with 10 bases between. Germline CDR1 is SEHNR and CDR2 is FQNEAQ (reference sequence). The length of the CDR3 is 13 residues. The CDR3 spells CASSPATDEKLFF. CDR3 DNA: TGTGCCAGCAGCCCAGCGACAGATGAAAAACTGTTTTTT.

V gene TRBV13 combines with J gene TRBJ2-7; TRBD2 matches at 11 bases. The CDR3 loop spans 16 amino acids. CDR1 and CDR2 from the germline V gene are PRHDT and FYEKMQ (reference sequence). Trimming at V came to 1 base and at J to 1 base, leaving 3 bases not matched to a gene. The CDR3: CASSLVGTSGSYEQYF. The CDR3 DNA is TGTGCCAGCAGCTTAGTGGGGACTAGCGGTTCCTACGAGCAGTACTTC.

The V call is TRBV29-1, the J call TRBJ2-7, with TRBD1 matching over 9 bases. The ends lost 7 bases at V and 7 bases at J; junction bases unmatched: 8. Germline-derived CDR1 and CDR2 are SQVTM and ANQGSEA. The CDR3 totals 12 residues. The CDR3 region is CSAIGDRVEQYF. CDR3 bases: TGCAGCGCGATTGGGGACAGGGTAGAGCAGTACTTC.

This CDR3 is CASSAGRTGSGETQYF. CDR3 nucleotide sequence: TGTGCCAGCAGCGCAGGACGGACAGGGTCGGGAGAGACCCAGTACTTC. V gene TRBV9 combines with J gene TRBJ2-5, with 8 nucleotides matching TRBD1. There are 16 residues in the CDR3. The V segment lost 3 bases and the J segment 4 bases; nucleotides outside the gene matches: 11. The germline CDR1 and CDR2 sequences are SGDLS and YYNGEE.

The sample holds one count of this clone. The CDR3 spells CASSFRGAYEQYF. DNA of the CDR3: TGTGCCAGCAGCTTTAGGGGGGCCTACGAGCAGTACTTC. The chain uses TRBV5-6 and TRBJ2-7; D possibly matches TRBD1 or TRBD2 (6 bases each). CDR3 size: 13 residues. V shed 2 bases and J shed 2 bases, with 8 bases lying between them. Germline-derived CDR1 and CDR2 are SGHDT and YYEEEE.

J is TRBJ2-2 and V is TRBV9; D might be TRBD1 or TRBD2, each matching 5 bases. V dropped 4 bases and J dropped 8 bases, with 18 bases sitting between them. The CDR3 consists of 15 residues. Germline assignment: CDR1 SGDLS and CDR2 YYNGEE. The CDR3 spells CASSPQGASLGELFF. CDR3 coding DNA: TGTGCCAGCAGCCCCCAGGGAGCTAGCTTGGGGGAGCTGTTTTTT.

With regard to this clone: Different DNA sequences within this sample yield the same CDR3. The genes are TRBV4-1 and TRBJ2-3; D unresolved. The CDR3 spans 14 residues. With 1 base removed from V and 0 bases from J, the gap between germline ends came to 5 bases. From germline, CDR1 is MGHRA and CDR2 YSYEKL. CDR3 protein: CASSQVQSTDTQYF. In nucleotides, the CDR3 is TGCGCCAGCAGCCAAGTCCAGAGCACAGATACGCAGTATTTT.

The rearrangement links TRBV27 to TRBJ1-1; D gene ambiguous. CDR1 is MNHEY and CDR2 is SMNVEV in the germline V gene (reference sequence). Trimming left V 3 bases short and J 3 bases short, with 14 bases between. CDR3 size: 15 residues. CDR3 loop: CASSLEGPKHTEAFF. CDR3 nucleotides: TGTGCCAGCAGTTTGGAAGGACCGAAACACACTGAAGCTTTCTTT.

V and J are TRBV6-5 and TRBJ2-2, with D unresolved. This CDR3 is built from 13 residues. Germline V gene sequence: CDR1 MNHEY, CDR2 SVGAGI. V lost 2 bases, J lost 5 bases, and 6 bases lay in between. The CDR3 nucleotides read TGTGCCAGCAGTTACGCAGAGACCGGGGAGCTGTTTTTT. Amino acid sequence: CASSYAETGELFF.

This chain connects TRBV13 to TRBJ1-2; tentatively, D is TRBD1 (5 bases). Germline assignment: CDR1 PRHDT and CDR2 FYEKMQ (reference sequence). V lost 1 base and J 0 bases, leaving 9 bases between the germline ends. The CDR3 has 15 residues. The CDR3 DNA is TGTGCCAGCAGCTTAGTCCAGGGAACTAACTATGGCTACACCTTC. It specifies CASSLVQGTNYGYTF.

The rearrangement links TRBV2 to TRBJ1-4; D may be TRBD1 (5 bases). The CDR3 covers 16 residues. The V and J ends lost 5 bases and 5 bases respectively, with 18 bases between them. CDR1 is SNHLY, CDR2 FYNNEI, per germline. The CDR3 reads CASSRSSGTRNEKLFF. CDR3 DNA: TGTGCCAGCAGTCGATCTTCCGGGACTCGGAATGAAAAACTGTTTTTT.

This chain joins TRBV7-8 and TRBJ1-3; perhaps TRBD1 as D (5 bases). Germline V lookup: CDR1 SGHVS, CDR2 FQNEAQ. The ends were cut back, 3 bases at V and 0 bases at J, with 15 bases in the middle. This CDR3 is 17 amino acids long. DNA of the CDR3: TGTGCCAGCAGCTTGTTTGAGACAGTAAGCTCTGGAAACACCATATATTTT. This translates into CASSLFETVSSGNTIYF.

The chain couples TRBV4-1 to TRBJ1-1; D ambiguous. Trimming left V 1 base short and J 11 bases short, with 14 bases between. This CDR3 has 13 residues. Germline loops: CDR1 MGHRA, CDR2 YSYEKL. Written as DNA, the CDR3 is TGCGCCAGCAGCCAAGGCTTCGGGTTGGGGGCTTTCTTT. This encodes CASSQGFGLGAFF.

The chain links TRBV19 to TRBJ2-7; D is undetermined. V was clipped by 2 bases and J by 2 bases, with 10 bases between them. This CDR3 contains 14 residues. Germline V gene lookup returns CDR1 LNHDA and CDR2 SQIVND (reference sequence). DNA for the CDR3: TGTGCCAGTAGTATATCGTGGCAGCCCTACGAGCAGTACTTC. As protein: CASSISWQPYEQYF.

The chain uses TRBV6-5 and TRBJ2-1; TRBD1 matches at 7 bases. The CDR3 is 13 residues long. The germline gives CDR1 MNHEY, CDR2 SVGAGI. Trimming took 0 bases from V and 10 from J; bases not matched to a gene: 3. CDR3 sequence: CASSYSRQGEQFF. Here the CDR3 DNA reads TGTGCCAGCAGTTACTCTCGACAGGGAGAGCAGTTCTTC.

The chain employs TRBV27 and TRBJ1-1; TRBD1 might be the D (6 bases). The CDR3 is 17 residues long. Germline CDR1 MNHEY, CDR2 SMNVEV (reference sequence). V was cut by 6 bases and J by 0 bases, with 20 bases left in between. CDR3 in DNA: TGTGCCAGCAGACCCCGGCCAGGGGTTATGATGAACACTGAAGCTTTCTTT. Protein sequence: CASRPRPGVMMNTEAFF.

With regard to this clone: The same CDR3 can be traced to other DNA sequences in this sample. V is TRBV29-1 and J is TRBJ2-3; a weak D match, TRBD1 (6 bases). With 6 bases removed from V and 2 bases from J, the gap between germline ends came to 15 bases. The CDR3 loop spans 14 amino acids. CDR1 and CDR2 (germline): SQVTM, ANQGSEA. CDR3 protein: CSVDRGSFTDTQYF. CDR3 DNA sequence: TGCAGCGTGGACAGAGGGAGTTTCACAGATACGCAGTATTTT.

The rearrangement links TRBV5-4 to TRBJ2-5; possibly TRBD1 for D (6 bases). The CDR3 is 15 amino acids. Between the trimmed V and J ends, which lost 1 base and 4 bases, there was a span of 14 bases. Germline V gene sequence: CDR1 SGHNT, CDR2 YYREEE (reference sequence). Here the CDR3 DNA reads TGTGCCAGCAGCTTGTCTTGGGGGCAAGGAGAGACCCAGTACTTC. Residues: CASSLSWGQGETQYF.